This record covers a single TCR beta chain. As yet, its antigen is unknown. Some clones are missing from TCRdb's copy, which holds only in-frame ones; the method was immunoSEQ multiplex PCR. The table lists 260,000 or so clones, approximately 90% of them singletons, with approximately 2.5% in the top ten. This record belongs to a study of cytomegalovirus exposure and HLA in healthy donors. The study, taken as a whole, reports: Cytomegalovirus-associated TCR beta chains were listed, numbering approximately 150. It was reportedly the case that the classifier diagnosed cytomegalovirus status with high specificity and sensitivity.

The receptor's source is a young man in good health and CMV-seronegative. Sequences were obtained from PBMCs.

The CDR3: CASSSLGLAGAGSKNIQYF. CDR3 DNA sequence: TGTGCCAGCAGTTCACTGGGACTAGCGGGGGCAGGATCGAAAAACATTCAGTACTTC. The chain employs TRBV27 and TRBJ2-4, with 14 bases lining up with TRBD2. Germline V gives CDR1 MNHEY, CDR2 SMNVEV (reference sequence). V lost 4 bases and J lost 4; bases outside the gene matches: 12. CDR3 length equals 19 residues.